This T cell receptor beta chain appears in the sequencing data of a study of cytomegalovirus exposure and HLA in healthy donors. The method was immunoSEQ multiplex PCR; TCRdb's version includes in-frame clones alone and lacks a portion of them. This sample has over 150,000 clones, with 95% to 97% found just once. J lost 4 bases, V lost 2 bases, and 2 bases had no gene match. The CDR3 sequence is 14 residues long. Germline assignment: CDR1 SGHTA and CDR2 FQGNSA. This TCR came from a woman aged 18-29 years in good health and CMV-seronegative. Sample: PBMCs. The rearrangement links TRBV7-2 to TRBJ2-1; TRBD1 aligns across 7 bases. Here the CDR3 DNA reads TGTGCCAGCAGCTTAAGGGACAGTTACAATGAGCAGTTCTTC. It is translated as CASSLRDSYNEQFF.